These 27 T cell receptor beta chains were sequenced from one sample in a study of glioma-infiltrating T cells after dendritic cell vaccination. Measured with immunoSEQ multiplex PCR; TCRdb has only the in-frame clones, and not every one. In the table there are about 92,000 clones, under 90% of which are singletons. The sample in question was blood, obtained before dendritic cell vaccination. The receptors derive from a human donor with glioblastoma.

The rearrangement uses TRBV27 and TRBJ2-3, with D hard to call. V dropped 4 bases and J dropped 1 base, with 3 bases sitting between them. The CDR3 sequence is 12 residues long. Germline CDR1 and CDR2: MNHEY and SMNVEV (reference sequence). This chain's CDR3 is CASSSGTDTQYF. The CDR3 DNA reads as TGTGCCAGCAGTTCCGGCACAGATACGCAGTATTTT.

This rearrangement joins TRBV7-8 to TRBJ2-7; D is unclear. Trimming left V 4 bases short and J 4 bases short, with 11 bases between. The CDR3 length is 13 residues. Germline CDR1 SGHVS, CDR2 FQNEAQ. The DNA for the CDR3 is TGTGCCAGCAGCTCGGGTAGGAGATACGAGCAGTACTTC. Translation gives CASSSGRRYEQYF.

This clone was seen once. The chain employs TRBV16 and TRBJ1-2; TRBD1 might be the D (5 bases). The V gene lost 2 bases and the J gene lost 4 bases, with 14 bases spanning the gap. This CDR3 comprises 15 residues. CDR1 and CDR2 from the germline V gene are KGHSY and FQNENV. CDR3 sequence (DNA): TGTGCCAGCAGCCAAGGAGGGACCCATGGCTATGGCTACACCTTC. This codes for CASSQGGTHGYGYTF.

This clone was picked up a small number of times. V and J are TRBV2 and TRBJ2-7, with D tentatively TRBD1 (6 bases). Germline values: CDR1 SNHLY, CDR2 FYNNEI. Trimming pared 7 bases from V and 3 bases from J, leaving 16 bases between. The CDR3 is 14 amino acids. The CDR3 is CASKERGSLYEQYF. The CDR3, as DNA: TGTGCCAGCAAGGAAAGGGGGAGCCTCTACGAGCAGTACTTC. The whole variable domain, filled in from reference TRBV2 and TRBJ2-7, reads EPEVTQTPSHQVTQMGQEVILRCVPISNHLYFYWYRQILGQKVEFLVSFYNNEISEKSEIFDDQFSVERPDGSNFTLKIRSTKLEDSAMYFCASKERGSLYEQYFGPGTRLTVT.

This chain links TRBV7-7 with TRBJ2-5, with D maybe TRBD1 (5 bases). Germline CDR1 reads SSHAT; CDR2 reads FNYEAQ (reference sequence). This CDR3 has 15 amino acids. The V end lost 0 bases, the J end lost 0 bases, and 8 bases lay between the germline ends. CDR3 sequence: CASSLAAGNQETQYF. The CDR3 bases are TGTGCCAGCAGCTTAGCGGCAGGGAACCAAGAGACCCAGTACTTC.

The chain recombines TRBV6-6 with TRBJ2-7; perhaps TRBD2 as D (5 bases). Trimming took off 2 bases at V and 1 base at J, with 12 bases between the two ends. This CDR3 contains 15 residues. In germline, CDR1 is MNHNY, CDR2 SVGAGI (reference sequence). CDR3 sequence: CASSYGGGGSYEQYF. In DNA, the CDR3 is TGTGCCAGCAGTTACGGTGGAGGCGGATCCTACGAGCAGTACTTC.

The rearrangement uses TRBV18 and TRBJ1-2; TRBD1 matches 7 bases. There are 15 residues in the CDR3. Germline loops: CDR1 KGHSH, CDR2 LQKENI. J was trimmed by 4 bases and V by 3 bases; bases with no gene match: 8. Here the CDR3 DNA reads TGTGCCAGCTCACCCGGGACAGACAGACTCTATGGCTACACCTTC. As protein: CASSPGTDRLYGYTF.

The rearrangement links TRBV28 to TRBJ2-1; 10 bases are shared with TRBD1. V lost 3 bases and J lost 4; bases outside the gene matches: 9. This CDR3 spans 17 amino acids. Per germline, CDR1 MDHEN and CDR2 SYDVKM. CDR3 nucleotide sequence: TGTGCCAGCAGTTTTCTCGGGACAGGGGAGGGGTACAATGAGCAGTTCTTC. This encodes CASSFLGTGEGYNEQFF.

CDR3 coding DNA: TGTGCCAGCGTAGCCGACTACGAGCAGTACTTC. Residues: CASVADYEQYF. The rearrangement uses TRBV28 and TRBJ2-7; D uncertain. Germline V CDR1 and CDR2: MDHEN, SYDVKM. V was shortened by 8 bases and J by 3 bases, with 8 bases between the two germline ends. This CDR3 is built from 11 residues.

The genes are TRBV11-2 and TRBJ2-7; the match to TRBD1 covers 8 bases. V gave up 0 bases and J gave up 0 bases; unmatched junction bases: 7. This CDR3 comprises 17 residues. Germline CDR1 SGHAT, CDR2 FQNNGV. The CDR3 DNA is TGTGCCAGCAGCTTAGAGGGTGGTGGGACAGGCTCCTACGAGCAGTACTTC. This translates into CASSLEGGGTGSYEQYF.

The chain recombines TRBV7-6 with TRBJ2-7, with D possibly TRBD1 on 6 matching bases. V lost 5 bases to trimming and J lost 5 bases, with 16 bases between them. CDR1 is SGHVS and CDR2 is FNYEAQ in the germline V gene. CDR3 length: 14 amino acids. The CDR3 spells CASSTTGPLDEQYF. The CDR3 DNA reads as TGTGCCAGCAGCACGACAGGCCCCCTGGACGAGCAGTACTTC.

The V gene is TRBV7-7, the J gene TRBJ2-2; D possibly corresponds to TRBD1 (5 bases). V lost 5 bases, J lost 2 bases, and 9 bases lay in between. The CDR3 is 14 residues long. Germline values: CDR1 SSHAT, CDR2 FNYEAQ (reference sequence). CDR3 in amino acids: CASSHDRNTGELFF. The CDR3 bases are TGTGCCAGCAGCCATGACAGAAACACCGGGGAGCTGTTTTTT.

V and J are TRBV11-1 and TRBJ1-2; D perhaps matches TRBD1 (5 bases). Germline lookup yields CDR1 SGHAT and CDR2 FQDESV (reference sequence). The CDR3 covers 14 residues. Trimming removed 5 bases at V and 5 bases at J, with 15 bases between. In DNA form, the CDR3 reads TGTGCCAGCAGCCCGAGCAGGACACAGTATGGCTACACCTTC. Protein: CASSPSRTQYGYTF.

This clone was recorded once. V and J are TRBV18 and TRBJ1-1; D is uncertain. Trimming pared 5 bases from V and 4 bases from J, leaving 14 bases between. Germline values: CDR1 KGHSH, CDR2 LQKENI. This CDR3 has 14 amino acids. In DNA, the CDR3 is TGTGCCAGCTCAAGGACGGAGGTAGTCACTGAAGCTTTCTTT. It specifies CASSRTEVVTEAFF. Filled out from reference TRBV18 and TRBJ1-1, the complete variable domain reads NAGVMQNPRHLVRRRGQEARLRCSPMKGHSHVYWYRQLPEEGLKFMVYLQKENIIDESGMPKERFSAEFPKEGPSILRIQQVVRGDSAAYFCASSRTEVVTEAFFGQGTRLTVV.

This chain links TRBV5-1 with TRBJ1-1; D remains unclear. The germline gives CDR1 SGHRS, CDR2 YFSETQ. Trimming stripped 0 bases from V and 0 bases from J, with 9 bases between. The CDR3 has 15 residues. In nucleotides, the CDR3 is TGCGCCAGCAGCTTGGAGTCTCGGTTGAACACTGAAGCTTTCTTT. This translates into CASSLESRLNTEAFF.

The chain links TRBV5-1 to TRBJ1-3; D gene uncertain. V lost 0 bases, J lost 3 bases, and 7 bases lay in between. The CDR3 runs 14 residues. Germline-derived CDR1 and CDR2 are SGHRS and YFSETQ. CDR3 sequence reads: CASSLVPDGNTIYF. The CDR3 nucleotides are TGCGCCAGCAGCTTGGTCCCAGATGGAAACACCATATATTTT.

This chain joins TRBV7-9 and TRBJ1-4; weak D call: TRBD1 (5 bases). The CDR3 contains 15 residues. Trimming removed 5 bases from V and 0 bases from J, with 10 bases in between. In germline, CDR1 is SEHNR, CDR2 FQNEAQ (reference sequence). The CDR3 loop is CASSTGGATNEKLFF. The CDR3, as DNA: TGTGCCAGCAGCACGGGGGGGGCAACTAATGAAAAACTGTTTTTT.

The chain is built from TRBV11-2 and TRBJ1-6; tentatively, D is TRBD1 (5 bases). CDR3 size: 16 residues. Germline V gene sequence: CDR1 SGHAT, CDR2 FQNNGV. Trimming left V 0 bases short and J 6 bases short, with 12 bases between. Written as DNA, the CDR3 is TGTGCCAGCAGCTTAGAGGGGGGGGGTCTTAATTCACCCCTCCACTTT. This codes for CASSLEGGGLNSPLHF.

This clone was counted a few times. V is TRBV29-1 and J is TRBJ2-2, with no clear D. The CDR3 length is 13 residues. Per the germline V gene, CDR1 is SQVTM and CDR2 is ANQGSEA. Trimming took 8 bases from V and 0 from J, leaving 10 bases between them. CDR3 sequence reads: CSTALSNTGELFF. For the CDR3, the DNA is TGCAGCACAGCTCTTTCGAACACCGGGGAGCTGTTTTTT.

The chain carries TRBV29-1 and TRBJ1-1, with 12 bases that match TRBD1. The junction had 3 bases not matched to a gene; V was cut back by 3 bases and J by 1 base. Germline values: CDR1 SQVTM, CDR2 ANQGSEA. The CDR3 extends over 15 amino acids. The CDR3 coding sequence is TGCAGCGTTGAGGGGACAGGGGGCAGGAACACTGAAGCTTTCTTT. Translation gives CSVEGTGGRNTEAFF.

The chain has TRBV6-5 and TRBJ1-1; no reliable D call. V shed 2 bases and J shed 8 bases, with 15 bases lying between them. This CDR3 region has 14 residues. Germline CDR1 reads MNHEY; CDR2 reads SVGAGI. In DNA form, the CDR3 reads TGTGCCAGCAGTTACAGACGCTACGGGGAAGAAGCTTTCTTT. Protein product: CASSYRRYGEEAFF.

The V call is TRBV9, the J call TRBJ2-2; 9 nucleotides align to TRBD1. V dropped 3 bases and J dropped 6; count of bases not matched to a gene: 9. This CDR3 region has 16 residues. CDR1 and CDR2 (germline): SGDLS, YYNGEE. The CDR3 DNA is TGTGCCAGCAGCGACCCCGGGACAGGGTTATCCGGGGAGCTGTTTTTT. Amino acid sequence: CASSDPGTGLSGELFF.

This chain joins TRBV7-3 and TRBJ2-2; 10 bases map to TRBD1. Germline CDR1 SGHTA, CDR2 FQGTGA. V was clipped by 5 bases and J by 2 bases; unmatched bases: 2. The CDR3 extends over 15 amino acids. The CDR3 sequence is CASSPTGGNTGELFF. The DNA for the CDR3 is TGTGCCAGCAGCCCGACAGGGGGCAACACCGGGGAGCTGTTTTTT.

The chain links TRBV18 to TRBJ1-1, with D perhaps matching TRBD1 (5 bases). Per germline, CDR1 KGHSH and CDR2 LQKENI. V lost 5 bases and J lost 3, with 13 bases in between. The CDR3 has 14 amino acids. The DNA for the CDR3 is TGTGCCAGCTCAGCAGGGTTGTGGGACACTGAAGCTTTCTTT. Translation gives CASSAGLWDTEAFF.

This clone was found once. The chain uses TRBV14 and TRBJ2-7; TRBD1 matches 11 bases. The ends lost 6 bases at V and 9 bases at J; junction bases unmatched: 7. The CDR3 is made up of 13 amino acids. Looked up from germline, CDR1 is SGHDN and CDR2 is FVKESK. This CDR3 is CASSRTGGEGQYF. CDR3 sequence (DNA): TGTGCCAGCAGTCGGACAGGGGGCGAGGGGCAGTACTTC.

The V and J genes are TRBV6-5 and TRBJ2-7; 8 positions agree with TRBD2. The trim removed 0 bases at V and 5 bases at J, leaving 9 bases unmatched. CDR3 length: 16 amino acids. The germline CDR1 and CDR2 sequences are MNHEY and SVGAGI. The chain's CDR3 is CASSYSHQRGTHEQYF. CDR3 sequence (DNA): TGTGCCAGCAGTTACTCCCATCAGCGGGGGACCCACGAGCAGTACTTC.

The rearrangement links TRBV7-9 to TRBJ2-1, with 9 bases matching TRBD1. Per the germline V gene, CDR1 is SEHNR and CDR2 is FQNEAQ (reference sequence). The V segment lost 5 bases and the J segment 5 bases; nucleotides outside the gene matches: 16. The CDR3 is 18 amino acids. CDR3 DNA: TGTGCCAGCAGCCCCCCCGGAGGGACAGGGAAAAACCACAATGAGCAGTTCTTC. Its protein product is CASSPPGGTGKNHNEQFF.